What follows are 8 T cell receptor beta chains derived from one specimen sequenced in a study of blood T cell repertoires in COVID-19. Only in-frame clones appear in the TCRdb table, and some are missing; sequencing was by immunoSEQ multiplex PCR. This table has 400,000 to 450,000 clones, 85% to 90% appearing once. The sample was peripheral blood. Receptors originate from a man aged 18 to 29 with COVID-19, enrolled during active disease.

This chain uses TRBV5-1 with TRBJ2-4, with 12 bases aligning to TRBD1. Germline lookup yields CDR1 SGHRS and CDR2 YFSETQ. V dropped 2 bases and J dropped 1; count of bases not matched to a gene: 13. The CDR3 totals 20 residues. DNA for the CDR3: TGCGCCAGCAGCTTTGTGACCGGGACAGGGGGCTCGGACGCCAAAAACATTCAGTACTTC. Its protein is CASSFVTGTGGSDAKNIQYF.

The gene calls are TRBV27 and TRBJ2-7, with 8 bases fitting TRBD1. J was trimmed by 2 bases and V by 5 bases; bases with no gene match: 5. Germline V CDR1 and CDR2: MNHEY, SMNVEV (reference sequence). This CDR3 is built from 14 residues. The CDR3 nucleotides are TGTGCCAGCAGTATAACAGGGGGACCCTACGAGCAGTACTTC. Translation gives CASSITGGPYEQYF.

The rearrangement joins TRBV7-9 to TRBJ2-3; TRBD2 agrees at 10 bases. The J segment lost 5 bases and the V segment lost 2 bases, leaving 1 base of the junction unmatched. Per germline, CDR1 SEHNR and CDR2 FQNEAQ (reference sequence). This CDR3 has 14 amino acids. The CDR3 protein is CASSLLAGVDTQYF. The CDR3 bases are TGTGCCAGCAGCTTACTAGCGGGGGTAGATACGCAGTATTTT.

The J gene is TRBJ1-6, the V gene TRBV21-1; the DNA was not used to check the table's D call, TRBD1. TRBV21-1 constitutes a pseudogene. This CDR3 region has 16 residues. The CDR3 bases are TGTGCCAGCAGCAATGGGGAGGACAGGATTAATTCGCCCCTCCACTTT. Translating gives CASSNGEDRINSPLHF.

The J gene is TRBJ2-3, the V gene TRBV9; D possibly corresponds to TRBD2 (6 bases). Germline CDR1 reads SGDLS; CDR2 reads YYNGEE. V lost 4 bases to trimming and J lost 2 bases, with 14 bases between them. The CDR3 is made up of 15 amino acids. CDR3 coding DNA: TGTGCCAGCAGCCCAACCGGGGGATACACAGATACGCAGTATTTT. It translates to CASSPTGGYTDTQYF.

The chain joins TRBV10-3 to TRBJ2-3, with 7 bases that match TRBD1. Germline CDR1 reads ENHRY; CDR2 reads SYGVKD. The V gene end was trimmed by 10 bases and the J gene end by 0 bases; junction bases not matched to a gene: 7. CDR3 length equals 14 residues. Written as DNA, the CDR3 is TGTGCCACGATACAGGGGTTTAGCACAGATACGCAGTATTTT. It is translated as CATIQGFSTDTQYF.

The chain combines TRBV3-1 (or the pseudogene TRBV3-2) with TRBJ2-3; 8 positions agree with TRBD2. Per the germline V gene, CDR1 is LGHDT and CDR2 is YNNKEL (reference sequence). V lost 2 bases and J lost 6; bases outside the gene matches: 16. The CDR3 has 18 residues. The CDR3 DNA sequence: TGTGCCAGCAGCCAAATACCGGGACTAGTGGGGGGGGAGGATACGCAGTATTTT. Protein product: CASSQIPGLVGGEDTQYF.

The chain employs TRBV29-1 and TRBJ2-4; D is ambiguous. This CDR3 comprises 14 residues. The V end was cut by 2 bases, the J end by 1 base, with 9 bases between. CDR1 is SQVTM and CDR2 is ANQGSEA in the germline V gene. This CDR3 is CSVEQVLAKNIQYF. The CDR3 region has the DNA TGCAGCGTTGAACAGGTTCTGGCCAAAAACATTCAGTACTTC.